The 6 T cell receptor beta chains given below trace back to one sample, sequenced in a study of blood T cell repertoires in COVID-19. This table comes from immunoSEQ multiplex PCR, and its TCRdb copy is limited to in-frame clones, with some not included. The repertoire holds 130,000 or so clones, with about 84% as singletons. The specimen was peripheral blood. These TCRs come from a woman in her sixties or seventies with acute or convalescent COVID-19.

This clone showed up many times. Other DNA sequences from this sample encode an identical CDR3 as well. The chain recombines TRBV2 with TRBJ1-5; D is undetermined. V was clipped by 3 bases and J by 7 bases, with 10 bases between them. The CDR3 length is 13 residues. CDR1 and CDR2 from the germline V gene are SNHLY and FYNNEI. This CDR3 is CASSEGRYQPQHF. In nucleotides, the CDR3 is TGTGCCAGCAGTGAGGGGAGATACCAGCCCCAGCATTTT.

The rearrangement joins TRBV7-3 to TRBJ2-3, with 11 bases matching TRBD2. The germline V gene encodes CDR1 SGHTA and CDR2 FQGTGA. The CDR3 is 15 residues long. With V trimmed by 3 bases and J by 6 bases, 5 bases remained unmatched. CDR3 DNA: TGTGCCAGCAGCTTTAGCGGGGGGGCGTTCGATACGCAGTATTTT. Amino acid sequence: CASSFSGGAFDTQYF.

The gene calls are TRBV2 and TRBJ2-7; D might be TRBD2 (6 bases). V was clipped by 6 bases and J by 12 bases, with 15 bases between them. The CDR3 spans 11 residues. Germline loops: CDR1 SNHLY, CDR2 FYNNEI. This CDR3 is CASSRGLDAYF. The DNA of the CDR3 is TGTGCCAGCAGCCGGGGACTTGACGCGTACTTC. Full variable domain (rest looked up from reference TRBV2 and TRBJ2-7): EPEVTQTPSHQVTQMGQEVILRCVPISNHLYFYWYRQILGQKVEFLVSFYNNEISEKSEIFDDQFSVERPDGSNFTLKIRSTKLEDSAMYFCASSRGLDAYFGPGTRLTVT.

This clone appeared once. The genes are TRBV11-1 and TRBJ2-1; D remains unclear. This CDR3 has 13 residues. Trimming cost V 1 base and J 3 bases, with 4 bases left between them. The germline V gene encodes CDR1 SGHAT and CDR2 FQDESV (reference sequence). The CDR3 here is CASSLGSYNEQFF. CDR3 DNA sequence: TGTGCCAGCAGCTTAGGGAGCTACAATGAGCAGTTCTTC.

The chain employs TRBV30 and TRBJ2-3; 10 bases agree with TRBD2. The junction had 9 bases not matched to a gene; V was cut back by 2 bases and J by 1 base. Germline-derived CDR1 and CDR2 are GTSNPN and SVGIG (reference sequence). CDR3 size: 17 residues. CDR3: CAWSRERGGPGTDTQYF. The CDR3 nucleotides are TGTGCCTGGAGTAGAGAGCGGGGGGGCCCAGGCACAGATACGCAGTATTTT.

V usage is TRBV3-1 (or the pseudogene TRBV3-2) and J usage is TRBJ1-3; possible D gene TRBD1, 5 bases. Trimming took off 0 bases at V and 0 bases at J, with 9 bases between the two ends. CDR3 size: 16 residues. Germline V gives CDR1 LGHDT, CDR2 YNNKEL (reference sequence). The CDR3 DNA reads TGTGCCAGCAGCCAAGATCAGGGAATCTCTGGAAACACCATATATTTT. This translates into CASSQDQGISGNTIYF.